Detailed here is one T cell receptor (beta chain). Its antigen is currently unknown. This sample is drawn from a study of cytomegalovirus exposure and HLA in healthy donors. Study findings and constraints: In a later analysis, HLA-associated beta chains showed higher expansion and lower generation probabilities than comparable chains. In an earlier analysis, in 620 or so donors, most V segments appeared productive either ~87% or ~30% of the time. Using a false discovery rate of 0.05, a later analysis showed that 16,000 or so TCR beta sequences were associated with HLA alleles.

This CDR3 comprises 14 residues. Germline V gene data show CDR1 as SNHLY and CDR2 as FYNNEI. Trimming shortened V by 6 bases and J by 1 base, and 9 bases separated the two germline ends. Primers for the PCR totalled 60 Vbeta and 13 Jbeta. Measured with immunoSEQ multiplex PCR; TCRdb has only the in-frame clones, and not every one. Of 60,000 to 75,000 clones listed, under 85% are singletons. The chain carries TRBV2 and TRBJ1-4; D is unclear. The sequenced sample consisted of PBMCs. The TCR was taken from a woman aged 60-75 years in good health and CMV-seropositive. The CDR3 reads CASRMAGTNEKLFF. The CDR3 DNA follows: TGTGCCAGCAGGATGGCGGGAACTAATGAAAAACTGTTTTTT.